This T cell receptor beta chain was identified during a study of blood T cell repertoires in COVID-19. Study-level information: Some COVID-19 samples were acute and others convalescent; all came from the United States, Italy and Spain. PBMCs, B-cell-depleted T cells, or T cells were the source of the cDNA or gDNA that made up the material.

Per the authors' pipeline: It was from reference gene primer amplification that nucleated cell counts were estimated. The data were produced by immunoSEQ multiplex PCR, yet TCRdb's version contains in-frame clones alone and is incomplete. Clone size and the V and J calls come from that table; the DNA yielded D and trimming. Altogether roughly 200,000 clones are present, 78% being singletons, with the ten largest covering around 2.8%. After removal of 6 bases from V and 0 bases from J, the junction contained 7 bases not matched to a gene. CDR1 MNHEY and CDR2 SMNVEV come from the germline V gene (reference sequence). This CDR3 is built from 16 residues.

The genes are TRBV27 and TRBJ2-4, with 8 bases aligning to TRBD2. The sequence was obtained from a woman at least 80 years old with active or convalescent COVID-19. Specimen: peripheral blood. In nucleotides, the CDR3 is TGTGCCAGCAGCTCCCGGGGGGGACTAGCCAAAAACATTCAGTACTTC. Translating gives CASSSRGGLAKNIQYF.